The T cell receptor (beta chain) described here comes from a study of memory CD8 T cells in hepatitis C reinfection. Across the study: Two donors cleared primary HCV but became chronic after reinfection. HCV reinfection: RNA-positive following two negative tests at least 60 days apart. Study findings and constraints: Only four to six donors prevented definitive conclusions about public clonotypes.

Trimming took 3 bases from V and 5 from J, leaving 7 bases between them. Germline loops: CDR1 SGHVS, CDR2 FNYEAQ. The CDR3 is 13 amino acids. A few counts support this clone. Its antigen is unknown. Time point: peak reinfection, 3 to 8 weeks after reinfection detection. TCR sequencing was done directly ex vivo on sorted cells, without expansion in vitro. Measured with immunoSEQ multiplex PCR; TCRdb has only the in-frame clones, and not every one. Here the sample spans 35,000 to 50,000 clones, around 87% being singletons. The clonotype comes from a man aged 18 to 29 with hepatitis C virus infection. The source material was naive CD8+ T cells sorted from blood. V gene TRBV7-6 combines with J gene TRBJ2-2, with a weak D call TRBD2 (6 bases). The CDR3 reads CASSFGGTGELFF. The CDR3 DNA is TGTGCCAGCAGCTTCGGGGGTACCGGGGAGCTGTTTTTT.